This T cell receptor beta chain is from a study of human T cells and chemical hapten exposure. Turning to the study itself: Predominantly women, the patients had alopecia areata, totalis or universalis. Notes on the study in general: The immune response of these alopecia patients might not match healthy individuals'. Expanded TCR counts at PT1 went up together with patch test score, a positive correlation.

TCRdb called the RACE reads again in MiXCR, with one record for every CDR3 protein. The table lists around 100,000 distinct CDR3 sequences, over 9.5% of them singletons, with about 3% in the top ten. The time point was: patch test 2, 6 weeks after DPC sensitization. Treatment indicated: therapeutic diphenylcyclopropenone sensitization with weekly scalp DPC. CDR1 DFQATT and CDR2 SNEGSKA come from the germline V gene (reference sequence). CDR3 length: 14 amino acids. The V and J ends lost 7 bases and 0 bases respectively, with 12 bases between them. This clonotype appeared a few times. Its target is unknown.

The V call is TRBV20-1, the J call TRBJ2-2; D unresolved. The sequencing used whole blood, collected in connection with sensitization to the hapten diphenylcyclopropenone (DPC). This sequence was found in a woman aged 40-49 years with alopecia areata. Some clones in this sample may be carry-over from other donors' samples. CDR3 nucleotides: TGCAGTGTCCCGACCGCCGCGAACACCGGGGAGCTGTTTTTT. Protein product: CSVPTAANTGELFF.